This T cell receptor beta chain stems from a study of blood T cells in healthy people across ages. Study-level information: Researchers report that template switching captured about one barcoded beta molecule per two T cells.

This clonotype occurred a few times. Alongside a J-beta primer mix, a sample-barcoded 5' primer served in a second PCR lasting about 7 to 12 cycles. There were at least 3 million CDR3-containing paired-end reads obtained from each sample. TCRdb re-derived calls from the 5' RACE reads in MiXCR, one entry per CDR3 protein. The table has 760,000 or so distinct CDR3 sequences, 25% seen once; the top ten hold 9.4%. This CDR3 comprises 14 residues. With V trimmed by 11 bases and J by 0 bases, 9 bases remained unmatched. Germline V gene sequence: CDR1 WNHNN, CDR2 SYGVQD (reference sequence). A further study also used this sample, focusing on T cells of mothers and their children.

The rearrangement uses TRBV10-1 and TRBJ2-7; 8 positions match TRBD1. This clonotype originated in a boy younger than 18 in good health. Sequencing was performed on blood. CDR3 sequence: CAGQGVGSSYEQYF. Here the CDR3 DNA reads TGCGCCGGACAGGGAGTTGGGAGCTCCTACGAGCAGTACTTC.